This TCR beta chain was sequenced in a study of naive and memory T cell subsets. This clonotype was counted only a few times. An equimolar mix of two oligonucleotides served as the beta constant-region primer for TRBC1 and TRBC2. Nested alpha and beta constant-region primers with the SP2 primer drove four PCR rounds on ligated cDNA. TCRdb re-called the UMI-ligation and nested PCR reads through MiXCR, storing one row per CDR3 protein. The data hold tens of thousands of distinct CDR3 sequences, with about 9.9% observed a single time. Germline assignment: CDR1 MNHEY and CDR2 SMNVEV (reference sequence). Trimming took 3 bases from V and 4 from J; bases not matched to a gene: 3. The CDR3 totals 14 residues.

V usage is TRBV27 and J usage is TRBJ2-1; 7 bases are shared with TRBD1. The sample was naive CD8+ T cells from blood. This receptor was identified in a human donor in good health. The CDR3 spells CASSFGTAYNEQFF. As DNA, the CDR3 is TGTGCCAGCAGTTTCGGGACAGCTTACAATGAGCAGTTCTTC.